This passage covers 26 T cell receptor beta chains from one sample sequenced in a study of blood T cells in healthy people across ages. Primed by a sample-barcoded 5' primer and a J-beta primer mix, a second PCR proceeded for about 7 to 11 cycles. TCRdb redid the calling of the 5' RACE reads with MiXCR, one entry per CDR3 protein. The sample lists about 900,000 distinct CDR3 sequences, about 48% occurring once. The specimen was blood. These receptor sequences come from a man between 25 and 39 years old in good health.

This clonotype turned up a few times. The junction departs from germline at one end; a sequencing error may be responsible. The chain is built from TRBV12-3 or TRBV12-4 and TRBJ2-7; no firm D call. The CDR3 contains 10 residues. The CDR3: CYIISYEQYF. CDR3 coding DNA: TGCTACATCATCTCCTACGAGCAGTACTTC.

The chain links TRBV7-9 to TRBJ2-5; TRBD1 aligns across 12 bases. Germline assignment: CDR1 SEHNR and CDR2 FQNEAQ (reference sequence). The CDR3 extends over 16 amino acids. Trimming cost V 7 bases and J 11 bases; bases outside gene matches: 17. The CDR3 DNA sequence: TGTGCCAGCACAAGATTGGGACAGGGGGCGCGCGATGAGCAGTACTTC. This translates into CASTRLGQGARDEQYF.

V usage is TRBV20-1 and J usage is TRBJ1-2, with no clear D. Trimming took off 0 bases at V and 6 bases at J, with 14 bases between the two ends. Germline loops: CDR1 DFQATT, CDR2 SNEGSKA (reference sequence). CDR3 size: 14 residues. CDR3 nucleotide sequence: TGCAGTGCTAGAGATGGATTGGCCCCGGATGGCTACACCTTC. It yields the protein CSARDGLAPDGYTF.

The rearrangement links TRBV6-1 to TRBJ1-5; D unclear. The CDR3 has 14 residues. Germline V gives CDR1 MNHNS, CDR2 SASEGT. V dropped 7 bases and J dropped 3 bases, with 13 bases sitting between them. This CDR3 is CASTQNSFNQPQHF. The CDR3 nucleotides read TGTGCCAGCACCCAAAACAGCTTCAATCAGCCCCAGCATTTT.

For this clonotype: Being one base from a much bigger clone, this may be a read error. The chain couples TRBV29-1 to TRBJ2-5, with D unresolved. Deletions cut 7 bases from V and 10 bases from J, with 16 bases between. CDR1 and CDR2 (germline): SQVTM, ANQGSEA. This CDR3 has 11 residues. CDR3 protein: CSAVRTLDQYF. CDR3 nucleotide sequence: TGCAGCGCTGTACGGACCCTGGACCAGTACTTC.

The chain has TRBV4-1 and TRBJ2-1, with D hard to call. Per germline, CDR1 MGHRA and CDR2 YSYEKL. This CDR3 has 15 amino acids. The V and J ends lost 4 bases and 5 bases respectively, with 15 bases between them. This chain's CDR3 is CASSLRPTVDNEQFF. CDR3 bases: TGCGCCAGCAGCCTCCGACCGACCGTCGACAATGAGCAGTTCTTC.

This chain's CDR3 is CASNPPGGNTGELFF. The CDR3 DNA reads as TGTGCCAGCAACCCACCGGGGGGGAACACCGGGGAGCTGTTTTTT. The V and J genes are TRBV5-4 and TRBJ2-2, with TRBD2 matching over 7 bases. The germline V gene has CDR1 SGHNT and CDR2 YYREEE (reference sequence). Losses at the gene ends were 6 bases for V and 1 base for J; bases not matched to a gene: 6. The CDR3 length is 15 residues.

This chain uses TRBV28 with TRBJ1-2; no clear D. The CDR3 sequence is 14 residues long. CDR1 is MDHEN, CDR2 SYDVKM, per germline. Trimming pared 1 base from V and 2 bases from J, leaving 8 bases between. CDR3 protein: CASSLLEENYGYTF. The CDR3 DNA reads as TGTGCCAGCAGTTTATTGGAGGAAAACTATGGCTACACCTTC.

CDR3 DNA: TGTGCCAGCAGCCGCTCGGACGGGGGGACGGAGACCCAGTACTTC. Protein product: CASSRSDGGTETQYF. The genes are TRBV4-2 and TRBJ2-5; the match to TRBD2 covers 7 bases. CDR1 is LGHNA, CDR2 YNFKEQ, per germline. Losses at the gene ends were 4 bases for V and 5 bases for J; bases not matched to a gene: 10. The CDR3 loop spans 15 amino acids.

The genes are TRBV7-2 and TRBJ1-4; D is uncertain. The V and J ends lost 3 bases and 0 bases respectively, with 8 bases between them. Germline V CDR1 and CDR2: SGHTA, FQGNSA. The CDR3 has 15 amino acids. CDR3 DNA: TGTGCCAGCAGCTTTGTAGGGTCAACTAATGAAAAACTGTTTTTT. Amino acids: CASSFVGSTNEKLFF.

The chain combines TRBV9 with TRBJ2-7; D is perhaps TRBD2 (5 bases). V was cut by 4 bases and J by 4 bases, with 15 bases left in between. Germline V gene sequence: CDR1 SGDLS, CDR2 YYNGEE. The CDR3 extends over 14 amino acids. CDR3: CASSPDSWGYEQYF. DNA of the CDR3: TGTGCCAGCAGCCCGGACTCCTGGGGTTACGAGCAGTACTTC.

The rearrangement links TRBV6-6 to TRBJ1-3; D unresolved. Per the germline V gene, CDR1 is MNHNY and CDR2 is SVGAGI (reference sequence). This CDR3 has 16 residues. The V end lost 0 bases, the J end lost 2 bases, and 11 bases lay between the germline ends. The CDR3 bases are TGTGCCAGCAGTTACTCGAGTCCCGGAGCTGGAAACACCATATATTTT. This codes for CASSYSSPGAGNTIYF.

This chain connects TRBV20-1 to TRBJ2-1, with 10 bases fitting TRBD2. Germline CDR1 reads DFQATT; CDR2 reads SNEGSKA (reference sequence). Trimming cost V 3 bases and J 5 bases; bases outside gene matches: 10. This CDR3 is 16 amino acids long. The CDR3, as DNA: TGCAGTGCTAGCTTGAAGCGGGGGGGCCTGAACAATGAGCAGTTCTTC. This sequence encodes CSASLKRGGLNNEQFF.

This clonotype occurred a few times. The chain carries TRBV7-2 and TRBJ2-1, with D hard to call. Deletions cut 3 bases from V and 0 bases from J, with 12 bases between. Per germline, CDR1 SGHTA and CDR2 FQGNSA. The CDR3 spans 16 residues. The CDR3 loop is CASSLKATFSYNEQFF. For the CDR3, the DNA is TGTGCCAGCAGCTTGAAGGCTACGTTCTCCTACAATGAGCAGTTCTTC. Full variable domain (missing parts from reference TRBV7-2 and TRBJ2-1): GAGVSQSPSNKVTEKGKDVELRCDPISGHTALYWYRQSLGQGLEFLIYFQGNSAPDKSGLPSDRFSAERTGGSVSTLTIQRTQQEDSAVYLCASSLKATFSYNEQFFGPGTRLTVL.

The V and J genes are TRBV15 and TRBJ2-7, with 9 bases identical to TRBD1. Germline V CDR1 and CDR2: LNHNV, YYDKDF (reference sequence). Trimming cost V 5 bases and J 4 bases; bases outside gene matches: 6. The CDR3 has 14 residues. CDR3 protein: CATSEDRGLYEQYF. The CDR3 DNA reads TGTGCCACCAGCGAGGACAGGGGATTATACGAGCAGTACTTC. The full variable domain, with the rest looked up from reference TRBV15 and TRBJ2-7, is DAMVIQNPRYQVTQFGKPVTLSCSQTLNHNVMYWYQQKSSQAPKLLFHYYDKDFNNEADTPDNFQSRRPNTSFCFLDIRSPGLGDTAMYLCATSEDRGLYEQYFGPGTRLTVT.

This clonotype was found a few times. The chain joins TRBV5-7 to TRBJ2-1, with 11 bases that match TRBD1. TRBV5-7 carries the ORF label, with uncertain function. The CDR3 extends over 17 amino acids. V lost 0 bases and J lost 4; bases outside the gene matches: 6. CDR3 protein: CASSLAGGTGGYNEQFF. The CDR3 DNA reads TGTGCCAGCAGCTTGGCGGGAGGGACAGGGGGTTACAATGAGCAGTTCTTC.

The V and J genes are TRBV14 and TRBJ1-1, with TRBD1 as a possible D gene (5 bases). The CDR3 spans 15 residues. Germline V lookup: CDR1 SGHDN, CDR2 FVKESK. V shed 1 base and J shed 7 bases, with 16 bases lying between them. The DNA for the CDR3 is TGTGCCAGCAGCCAAGCAGGGCGGGTCAGCGGTGAAGCTTTCTTT. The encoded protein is CASSQAGRVSGEAFF. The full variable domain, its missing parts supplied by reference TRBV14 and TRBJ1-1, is EAGVTQFPSHSVIEKGQTVTLRCDPISGHDNLYWYRRVMGKEIKFLLHFVKESKQDESGMPNNRFLAERTGGTYSTLKVQPAELEDSGVYFCASSQAGRVSGEAFFGQGTRLTVV.

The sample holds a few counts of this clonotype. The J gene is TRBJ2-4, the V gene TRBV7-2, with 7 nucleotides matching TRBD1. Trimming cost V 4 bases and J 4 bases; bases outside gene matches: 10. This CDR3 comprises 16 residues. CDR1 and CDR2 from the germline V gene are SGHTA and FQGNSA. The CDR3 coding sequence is TGTGCCAGCAGCTCAGCTAACAGGGGTCTTAAAAACATTCAGTACTTC. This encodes CASSSANRGLKNIQYF.

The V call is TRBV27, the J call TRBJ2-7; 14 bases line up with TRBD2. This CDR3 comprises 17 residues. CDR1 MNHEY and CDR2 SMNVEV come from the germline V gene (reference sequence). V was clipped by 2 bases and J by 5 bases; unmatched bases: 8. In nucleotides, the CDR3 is TGTGCCAGCAGTTTAAATCGACTAGCGGGGGGGGGAAACGAGCAGTACTTC. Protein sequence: CASSLNRLAGGGNEQYF.

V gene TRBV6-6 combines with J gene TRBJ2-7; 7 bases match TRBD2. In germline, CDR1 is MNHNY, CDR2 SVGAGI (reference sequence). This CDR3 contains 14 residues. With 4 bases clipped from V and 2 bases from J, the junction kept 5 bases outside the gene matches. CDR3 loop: CASSWVGTTYEQYF. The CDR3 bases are TGTGCCAGCAGTTGGGTCGGGACTACCTACGAGCAGTACTTC.

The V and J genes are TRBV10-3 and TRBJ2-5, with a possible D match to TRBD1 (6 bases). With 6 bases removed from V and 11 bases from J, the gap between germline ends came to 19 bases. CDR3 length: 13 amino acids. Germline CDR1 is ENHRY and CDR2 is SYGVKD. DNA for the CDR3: TGTGCCATCAGATTACGGGACAAGGGGGAGCAGTACTTC. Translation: CAIRLRDKGEQYF.

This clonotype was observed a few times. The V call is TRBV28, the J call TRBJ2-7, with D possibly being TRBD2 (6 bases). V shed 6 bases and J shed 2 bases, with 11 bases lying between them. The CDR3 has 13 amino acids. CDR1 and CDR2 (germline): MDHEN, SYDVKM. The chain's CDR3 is CASSNRETYEQYF. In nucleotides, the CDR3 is TGTGCCAGCAGCAACCGGGAGACCTACGAGCAGTACTTC.

The CDR3 is CASSLRNDRGTYEQYF. DNA for the CDR3: TGTGCCAGCAGCTTAAGGAACGACCGGGGAACCTACGAGCAGTACTTC. The J gene is TRBJ2-7, the V gene TRBV7-8; D may be TRBD2 (5 bases). The germline CDR1 and CDR2 sequences are SGHVS and FQNEAQ. The V end lost 2 bases, the J end lost 2 bases, and 16 bases lay between the germline ends. The CDR3 spans 16 residues.

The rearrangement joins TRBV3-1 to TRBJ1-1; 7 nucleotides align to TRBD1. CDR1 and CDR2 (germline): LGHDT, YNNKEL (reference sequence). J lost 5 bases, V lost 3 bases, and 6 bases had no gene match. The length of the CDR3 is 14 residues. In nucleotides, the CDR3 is TGTGCCAGCAGCCATCGCGACAGGGAGACTGAAGCTTTCTTT. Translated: CASSHRDRETEAFF.

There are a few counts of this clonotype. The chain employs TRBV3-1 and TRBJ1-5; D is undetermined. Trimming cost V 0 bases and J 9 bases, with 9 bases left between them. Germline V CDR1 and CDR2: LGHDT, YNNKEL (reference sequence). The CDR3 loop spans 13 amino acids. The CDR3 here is CASSQESRTPQHF. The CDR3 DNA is TGTGCCAGCAGCCAAGAGTCGAGGACGCCCCAGCATTTT.

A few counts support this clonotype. The DNA for the CDR3 is TGTGCCAGCAGTCGACAGGGGGCTAACGAGCAGTACTTC. Protein: CASSRQGANEQYF. V gene TRBV12-3 or TRBV12-4 combines with J gene TRBJ2-7; 10 nucleotides agree with TRBD1. This CDR3 is built from 13 residues. J was trimmed by 5 bases and V by 5 bases; bases with no gene match: 3.